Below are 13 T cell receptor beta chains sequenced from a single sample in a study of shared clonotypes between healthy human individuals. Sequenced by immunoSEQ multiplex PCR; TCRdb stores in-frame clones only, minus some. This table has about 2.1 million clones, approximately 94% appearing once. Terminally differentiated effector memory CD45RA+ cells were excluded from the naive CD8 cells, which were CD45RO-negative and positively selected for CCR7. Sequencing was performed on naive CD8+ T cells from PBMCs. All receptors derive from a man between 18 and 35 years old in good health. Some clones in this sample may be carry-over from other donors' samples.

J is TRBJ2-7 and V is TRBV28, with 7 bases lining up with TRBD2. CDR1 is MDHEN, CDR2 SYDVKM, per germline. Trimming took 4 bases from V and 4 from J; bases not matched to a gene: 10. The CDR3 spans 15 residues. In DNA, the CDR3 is TGTGCCAGCAGTTCGCTAGCGGTCGGCAGGTACGAGCAGTACTTC. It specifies CASSSLAVGRYEQYF.

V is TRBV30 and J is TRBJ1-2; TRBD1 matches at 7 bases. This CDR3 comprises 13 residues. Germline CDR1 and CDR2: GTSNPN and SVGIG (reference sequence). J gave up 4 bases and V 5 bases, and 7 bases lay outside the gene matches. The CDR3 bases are TGTGCCTGGGCCCGGACAGGACCCTATGGCTACACCTTC. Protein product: CAWARTGPYGYTF.

The CDR3: CASSTQRYTEAFF. The CDR3 bases are TGTGCCAGTAGTACGCAACGGTACACTGAAGCTTTCTTT. The chain carries TRBV19 and TRBJ1-1, with D uncertain. This CDR3 region has 13 residues. Per the germline V gene, CDR1 is LNHDA and CDR2 is SQIVND (reference sequence). V was pared by 4 bases and J by 3 bases, with 9 bases between.

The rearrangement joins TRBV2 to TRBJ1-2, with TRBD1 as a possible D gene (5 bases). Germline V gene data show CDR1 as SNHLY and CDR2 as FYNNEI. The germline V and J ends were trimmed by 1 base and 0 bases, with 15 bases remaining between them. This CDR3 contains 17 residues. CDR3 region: CASSEGGSSTANYGYTF. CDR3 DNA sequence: TGTGCCAGCAGTGAAGGGGGCAGCTCCACGGCTAACTATGGCTACACCTTC.

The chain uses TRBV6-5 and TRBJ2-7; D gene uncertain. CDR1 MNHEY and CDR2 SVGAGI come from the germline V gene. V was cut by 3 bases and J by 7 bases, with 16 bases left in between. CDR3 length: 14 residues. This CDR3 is CASSYQDRAGEQYF. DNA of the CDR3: TGTGCCAGCAGTTATCAGGACCGCGCCGGGGAGCAGTACTTC.

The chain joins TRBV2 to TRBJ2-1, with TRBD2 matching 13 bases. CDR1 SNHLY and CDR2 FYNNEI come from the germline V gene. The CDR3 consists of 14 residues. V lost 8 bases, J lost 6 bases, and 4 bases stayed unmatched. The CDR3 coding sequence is TGTGCCAGCGAGGGACTAGCGGGACTCAATGAGCAGTTCTTC. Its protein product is CASEGLAGLNEQFF.

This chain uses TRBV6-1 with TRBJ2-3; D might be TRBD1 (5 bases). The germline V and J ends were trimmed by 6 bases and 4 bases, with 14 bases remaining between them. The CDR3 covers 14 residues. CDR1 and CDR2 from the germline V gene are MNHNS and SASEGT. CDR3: CASSQGRPADTQYF. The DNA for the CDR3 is TGTGCCAGCAGCCAGGGAAGACCGGCAGATACGCAGTATTTT.

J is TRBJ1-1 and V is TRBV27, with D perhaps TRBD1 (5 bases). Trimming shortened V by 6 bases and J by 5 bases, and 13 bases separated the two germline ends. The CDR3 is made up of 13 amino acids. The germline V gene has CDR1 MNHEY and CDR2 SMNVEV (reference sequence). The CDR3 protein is CASRFGGDTEAFF. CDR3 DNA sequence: TGTGCCAGCAGGTTTGGGGGGGATACTGAAGCTTTCTTT.

CDR3 bases: TGTGCCAGCAGTCGACGGACGGAAAACACTGAAGCTTTCTTT. As protein: CASSRRTENTEAFF. The V and J genes are TRBV6-5 and TRBJ1-1; no clear D gene. CDR1 is MNHEY, CDR2 SVGAGI, per germline. The CDR3 spans 14 residues. Between the trimmed V and J ends, which lost 5 bases and 2 bases, there was a span of 12 bases.

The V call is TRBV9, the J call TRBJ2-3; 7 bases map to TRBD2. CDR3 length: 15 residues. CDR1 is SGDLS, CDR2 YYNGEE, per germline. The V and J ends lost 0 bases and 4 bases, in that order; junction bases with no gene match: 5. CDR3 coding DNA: TGTGCCAGCAGCGTAGGCGGGAGTGGTGCAGATACGCAGTATTTT. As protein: CASSVGGSGADTQYF.

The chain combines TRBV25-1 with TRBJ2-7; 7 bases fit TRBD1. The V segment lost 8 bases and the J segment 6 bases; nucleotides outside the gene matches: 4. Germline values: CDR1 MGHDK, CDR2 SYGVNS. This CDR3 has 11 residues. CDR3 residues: CASATGVEQYF. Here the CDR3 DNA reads TGTGCCAGCGCAACAGGGGTCGAGCAGTACTTC.

CDR3 sequence reads: CASSQDHRGLIEKLFF. DNA for the CDR3: TGCGCCAGCAGCCAGGATCACAGGGGGCTCATTGAAAAACTGTTTTTT. The chain recombines TRBV4-3 with TRBJ1-4; 9 bases align to TRBD1. The CDR3 spans 16 residues. The V segment lost 3 bases and the J segment 7 bases; nucleotides outside the gene matches: 9. Germline loops: CDR1 LGHNA, CDR2 YSLEER.

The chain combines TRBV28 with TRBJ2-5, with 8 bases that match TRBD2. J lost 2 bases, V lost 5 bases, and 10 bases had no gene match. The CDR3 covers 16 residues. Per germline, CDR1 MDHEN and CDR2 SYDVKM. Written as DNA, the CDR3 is TGTGCCAGCAGTACCCGATTAGCGGGATCTCAAGAGACCCAGTACTTC. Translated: CASSTRLAGSQETQYF.